This record looks at one T cell receptor beta chain sequence and its context. TCRdb's table, derived via immunoSEQ multiplex PCR, lists solely in-frame clones and lacks some. The sample consists of over 150,000 clones, approximately 80% of them appearing once. The data derive from a study of blood T cell repertoires in COVID-19. Germline trimming cut 0 bases from V and 0 bases from J; bases unmatched to any gene: 6. This CDR3 contains 18 residues. In germline, CDR1 is LNHNV, CDR2 YYDKDF (reference sequence). The V and J genes are TRBV15 and TRBJ2-3, with TRBD1 matching 10 bases. The sequence was collected from a woman in her forties with COVID-19, enrolled during active disease. Sequenced input: peripheral blood. The CDR3 protein is CATSRDRRTGGSTDTQYF. Written as DNA, the CDR3 is TGTGCCACCAGCAGAGATCGCCGGACAGGGGGGAGCACAGATACGCAGTATTTT.